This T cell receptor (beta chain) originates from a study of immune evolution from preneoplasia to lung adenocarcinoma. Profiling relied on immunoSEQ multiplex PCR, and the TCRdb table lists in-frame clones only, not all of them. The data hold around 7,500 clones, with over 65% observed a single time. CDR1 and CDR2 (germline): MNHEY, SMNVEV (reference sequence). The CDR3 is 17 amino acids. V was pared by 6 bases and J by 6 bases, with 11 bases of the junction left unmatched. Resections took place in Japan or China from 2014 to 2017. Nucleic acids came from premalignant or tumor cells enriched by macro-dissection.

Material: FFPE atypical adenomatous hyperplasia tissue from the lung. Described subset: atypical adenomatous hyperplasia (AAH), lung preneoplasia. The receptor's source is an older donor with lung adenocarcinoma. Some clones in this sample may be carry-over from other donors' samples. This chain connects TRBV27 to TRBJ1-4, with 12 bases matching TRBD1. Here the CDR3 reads CASSPPRGTGGDEKLFF. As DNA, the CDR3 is TGTGCCAGCAGCCCACCGAGGGGGACAGGGGGCGATGAAAAACTGTTTTTT. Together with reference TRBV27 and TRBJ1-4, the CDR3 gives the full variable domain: EAQVTQNPRYLITVTGKKLTVTCSQNMNHEYMSWYRQDPGLGLRQIYYSMNVEVTDKGDVPEGYKVSRKEKRNFPLILESPSPNQTSLYFCASSPPRGTGGDEKLFFGSGTQLSVL.